The 25 T cell receptor beta chains below all came from one sample that was sequenced in a study of human T cells and chemical hapten exposure. RNA extraction used unfractionated whole blood as the source of total RNA. TCRdb itself ran the 5' RACE reads through MiXCR, one entry per CDR3 protein. The sample lists 81,000 or so distinct CDR3 sequences; approximately 8% were seen once. These receptors originate from a male donor in good health.

In this sample, this clonotype turned up a few times. The CDR3 DNA sequence: TGTGCCAGCAGCCGTAGTATGGGTAGCGGATGGGGAGGCACAGATACGCAGTATTTT. Translating gives CASSRSMGSGWGGTDTQYF. The rearrangement joins TRBV11-2 to TRBJ2-3; perhaps TRBD2 as D (6 bases). CDR3 size: 19 residues. V lost 5 bases to trimming and J lost 1 base, with 25 bases between them. Germline V lookup: CDR1 SGHAT, CDR2 FQNNGV.

This clonotype has a handful of counts. This rearrangement joins TRBV27 to TRBJ1-1; TRBD1 might be the D (5 bases). Germline assignment: CDR1 MNHEY and CDR2 SMNVEV (reference sequence). This CDR3 is 14 amino acids long. The V and J ends lost 5 bases and 10 bases respectively, with 20 bases between them. CDR3 DNA sequence: TGTGCCAGCAGTCTCTCAGGACAAGGACACGGAGCTTTCTTT. Protein sequence: CASSLSGQGHGAFF.

The V call is TRBV18, the J call TRBJ1-5; D perhaps matches TRBD1 (6 bases). The V end lost 4 bases, the J end lost 4 bases, and 11 bases lay between the germline ends. CDR1 KGHSH and CDR2 LQKENI come from the germline V gene. The CDR3 covers 14 residues. CDR3 protein: CASSRGQANQPQHF. The DNA for the CDR3 is TGTGCCAGCTCACGGGGGCAGGCTAATCAGCCCCAGCATTTT.

This clonotype was counted ten times or more. J is TRBJ1-5 and V is TRBV6-4; D is ambiguous. The CDR3 extends over 13 amino acids. Germline V gene data show CDR1 as MRHNA and CDR2 as SNTAGT. V was cut by 4 bases and J by 1 base, with 5 bases left in between. CDR3 loop: CASSVGSNQPQHF. The CDR3 bases are TGTGCCAGCAGTGTCGGCAGCAATCAGCCCCAGCATTTT.

This clonotype occurred many times. The V gene is TRBV28, the J gene TRBJ2-2, with 11 bases matching TRBD2. Germline V CDR1 and CDR2: MDHEN, SYDVKM. The CDR3 has 14 residues. V trimming: 10 bases; J trimming: 5 bases; junction bases outside the gene matches: 6. DNA of the CDR3: TGTGCCACCCGCCGACTAGCGGGAACCGGGGAGCTGTTTTTT. The encoded protein is CATRRLAGTGELFF.

This rearrangement joins TRBV19 to TRBJ2-7; 8 nucleotides agree with TRBD1. Germline V gene data show CDR1 as LNHDA and CDR2 as SQIVND (reference sequence). The length of the CDR3 is 14 residues. Unmatched junction bases numbered 8, after V lost 8 bases and J lost 2 bases. Written as DNA, the CDR3 is TGTGCCAGTGACTCCGGGACAGGAGCCTACGAGCAGTACTTC. Translated: CASDSGTGAYEQYF. Full variable domain (missing parts from reference TRBV19 and TRBJ2-7): DGGITQSPKYLFRKEGQNVTLSCEQNLNHDAMYWYRQDPGQGLRLIYYSQIVNDFQKGDIAEGYSVSREKKESFPLTVTSAQKNPTAFYLCASDSGTGAYEQYFGPGTRLTVT.

This clonotype was seen only a few times. The chain has TRBV20-1 and TRBJ2-4; D is perhaps TRBD2 (6 bases). Trimming removed 6 bases from V and 7 bases from J, with 16 bases in between. This CDR3 region has 13 residues. Germline V lookup: CDR1 DFQATT, CDR2 SNEGSKA (reference sequence). CDR3 residues: CSARRQGGNIQYF. In nucleotides, the CDR3 is TGCAGTGCGCGACGTCAAGGAGGGAACATTCAGTACTTC.

This clonotype occurred a few times. V usage is TRBV29-1 and J usage is TRBJ1-1, with D unclear. V was shortened by 1 base and J by 0 bases, with 6 bases between the two germline ends. CDR1 is SQVTM and CDR2 is ANQGSEA in the germline V gene. This CDR3 has 13 amino acids. CDR3 loop: CSVEGVLNTEAFF. CDR3 nucleotides: TGCAGCGTTGAAGGGGTGTTGAACACTGAAGCTTTCTTT.

This clonotype has more than one count but fewer than ten. V and J are TRBV7-9 and TRBJ2-2; D might be TRBD2 (5 bases). V lost 7 bases and J lost 3, with 9 bases in between. Germline assignment: CDR1 SEHNR and CDR2 FQNEAQ (reference sequence). The CDR3 is made up of 13 amino acids. The CDR3 spells CASNPGDTGELFF. The CDR3 DNA sequence: TGTGCCAGCAATCCCGGGGACACCGGGGAGCTGTTTTTT. The whole variable domain, filled in from reference TRBV7-9 and TRBJ2-2, reads DTGVSQNPRHKITKRGQNVTFRCDPISEHNRLYWYRQTLGQGPEFLTYFQNEAQLEKSRLLSDRFSAERPKGSFSTLEIQRTEQGDSAMYLCASNPGDTGELFFGEGSRLTVL.

This clonotype has at least ten counts. V gene TRBV7-6 combines with J gene TRBJ2-1; D remains ambiguous. The ends were cut back, 1 base at V and 5 bases at J, with 15 bases in the middle. There are 16 residues in the CDR3. Germline V CDR1 and CDR2: SGHVS, FNYEAQ. The CDR3 DNA reads as TGTGCCAGCAGCTTAGTCTCTCGAGAGGAACACAATGAGCAGTTCTTC. This codes for CASSLVSREEHNEQFF.

The J gene is TRBJ2-5, the V gene TRBV20-1; 8 bases line up with TRBD1. The germline V gene has CDR1 DFQATT and CDR2 SNEGSKA (reference sequence). Trimming cost V 1 base and J 5 bases; bases outside gene matches: 9. The length of the CDR3 is 15 residues. CDR3 nucleotide sequence: TGCAGTGCTAGAGTTATAGGACAGGGACTTGAGACCCAGTACTTC. This translates into CSARVIGQGLETQYF.

This clonotype has a handful of counts. The chain uses TRBV12-3 or TRBV12-4 and TRBJ1-3, with D uncertain. The CDR3 spans 15 residues. The V gene lost 4 bases and the J gene lost 0 bases, with 10 bases spanning the gap. The CDR3, as DNA: TGTGCCAGCAGTTCCCTGACTGGCTCTGGAAACACCATATATTTT. This encodes CASSSLTGSGNTIYF.

This clonotype was picked up many times. This rearrangement joins TRBV20-1 to TRBJ2-3, with 8 positions matching TRBD2. The CDR3 consists of 14 residues. Looked up from germline, CDR1 is DFQATT and CDR2 is SNEGSKA (reference sequence). V shed 6 bases and J 11 bases; nucleotides not matched to a gene: 16. CDR3 residues: CSAYPGGATGGQYF. In nucleotides, the CDR3 is TGCAGTGCATATCCGGGAGGGGCGACAGGTGGGCAGTATTTT.

In DNA, the CDR3 is TGTGCCAGCAGCTTAGGGGGCGGGGTGGTTGAGCAGTTCTTC. This codes for CASSLGGGVVEQFF. This chain connects TRBV7-2 to TRBJ2-1, with D perhaps matching TRBD2 (6 bases). Per the germline V gene, CDR1 is SGHTA and CDR2 is FQGNSA. The CDR3 has 14 residues. Trimming stripped 1 base from V and 9 bases from J, with 13 bases between.

This chain links TRBV10-3 with TRBJ1-1; D unresolved. Between the trimmed V and J ends, which lost 2 bases and 4 bases, there was a span of 8 bases. The CDR3 is made up of 13 amino acids. In germline, CDR1 is ENHRY, CDR2 SYGVKD. The CDR3 sequence: CAISELPGTEAFF. The CDR3 DNA sequence: TGTGCCATCAGTGAGCTGCCGGGCACTGAAGCTTTCTTT.

This clonotype was observed a few times. V gene TRBV14 combines with J gene TRBJ2-5; 13 positions agree with TRBD2. The germline gives CDR1 SGHDN, CDR2 FVKESK. Losses at the gene ends were 4 bases for V and 5 bases for J; bases not matched to a gene: 4. This CDR3 spans 15 amino acids. CDR3 coding DNA: TGTGCCAGCAGCCCCAGGACTAGCGGGAGTGAGACCCAGTACTTC. Translated, it gives CASSPRTSGSETQYF.

This clonotype was picked up a small number of times. V and J are TRBV3-1 and TRBJ2-3; D is perhaps TRBD2 (6 bases). The length of the CDR3 is 17 residues. CDR1 and CDR2 (germline): LGHDT, YNNKEL (reference sequence). The germline V and J ends were trimmed by 5 bases and 2 bases, with 20 bases remaining between them. This CDR3 is CASSGAGGSGFTDTQYF. CDR3 nucleotide sequence: TGTGCCAGCAGCGGGGCCGGGGGTTCGGGTTTCACAGATACGCAGTATTTT.

The V and J genes are TRBV7-9 and TRBJ2-7; 9 bases are a match to TRBD1. This CDR3 has 15 residues. Germline V lookup: CDR1 SEHNR, CDR2 FQNEAQ (reference sequence). The V and J ends lost 5 bases and 1 base, in that order; junction bases with no gene match: 6. CDR3 residues: CASSPEQGASYEQYF. The DNA of the CDR3 is TGTGCCAGCAGCCCCGAACAGGGGGCGTCCTACGAGCAGTACTTC.

The V gene is TRBV27, the J gene TRBJ1-2; D might be TRBD1 (6 bases). CDR1 is MNHEY, CDR2 SMNVEV, per germline (reference sequence). Trimming removed 0 bases from V and 4 bases from J, with 9 bases in between. The CDR3 spans 14 residues. This CDR3 is CASSLSRGSYGYTF. The CDR3, as DNA: TGTGCCAGCAGTTTATCGAGGGGGAGCTATGGCTACACCTTC.

This clonotype appeared a few times. The chain is built from TRBV7-9 and TRBJ1-1; D is unclear. Germline V gene lookup returns CDR1 SEHNR and CDR2 FQNEAQ (reference sequence). V was trimmed by 1 base and J by 2 bases, leaving 11 bases between them. This CDR3 region has 15 residues. The CDR3 nucleotides are TGTGCCAGCAGCTTAGTGCAGGCGGGAAACACTGAAGCTTTCTTT. Amino acid sequence: CASSLVQAGNTEAFF. Looking up the rest from reference TRBV7-9 and TRBJ1-1 gives the full variable domain: DTGVSQNPRHKITKRGQNVTFRCDPISEHNRLYWYRQTLGQGPEFLTYFQNEAQLEKSRLLSDRFSAERPKGSFSTLEIQRTEQGDSAMYLCASSLVQAGNTEAFFGQGTRLTVV.

Many counts were recorded for this clonotype. This rearrangement joins TRBV6-5 to TRBJ1-3, with 10 bases identical to TRBD1. The V segment lost 4 bases and the J segment 0 bases; nucleotides outside the gene matches: 12. CDR1 and CDR2 from the germline V gene are MNHEY and SVGAGI. This CDR3 contains 19 residues. This chain's CDR3 is CASSSYWDRGFRSGNTIYF. The CDR3 DNA sequence: TGTGCCAGCAGTTCCTACTGGGACAGGGGTTTTCGCTCTGGAAACACCATATATTTT.

The rearrangement joins TRBV6-2 or TRBV6-3 to TRBJ1-1; D is unclear. V shed 2 bases and J shed 1 base, with 14 bases lying between them. Germline CDR1 MNHEY, CDR2 SVGEGT. CDR3 length: 16 residues. CDR3: CASSYEPGVGNTEAFF. For the CDR3, the DNA is TGTGCCAGCAGTTACGAACCGGGAGTCGGGAACACTGAAGCTTTCTTT.

This clonotype was seen repeatedly, ten times or more. The chain carries TRBV6-5 and TRBJ2-7; D may be TRBD1 (5 bases). V was cut by 6 bases and J by 1 base, with 10 bases left in between. The CDR3 has 13 amino acids. CDR1 is MNHEY, CDR2 SVGAGI, per germline. The CDR3 spells CASSPTASYEQYF. CDR3 nucleotides: TGTGCCAGCAGCCCGACAGCTTCCTACGAGCAGTACTTC.

This clonotype was seen only a few times. V usage is TRBV6-2 or TRBV6-3 and J usage is TRBJ2-7; TRBD1 matches at 8 bases. After removal of 6 bases from V and 2 bases from J, the junction contained 6 bases not matched to a gene. CDR1 is MNHEY and CDR2 is SVGEGT in the germline V gene. This CDR3 is 14 amino acids long. CDR3 sequence: CASRATGGTYEQYF. Here the CDR3 DNA reads TGTGCCAGCAGAGCCACAGGGGGAACCTACGAGCAGTACTTC.

This clonotype was seen repeatedly, ten times or more. The J gene is TRBJ1-5, the V gene TRBV5-6; D is undetermined. CDR3 length: 16 amino acids. Between the trimmed V and J ends, which lost 3 bases and 0 bases, there was a span of 13 bases. Germline loops: CDR1 SGHDT, CDR2 YYEEEE. In DNA, the CDR3 is TGTGCCAGCAGCTCAAGAGGGTGGAATAGCAATCAGCCCCAGCATTTT. Amino acid sequence: CASSSRGWNSNQPQHF. The whole variable domain, remainder taken from reference TRBV5-6 and TRBJ1-5, is DAGVTQSPTHLIKTRGQQVTLRCSPKSGHDTVSWYQQALGQGPQFIFQYYEEEERQRGNFPDRFSGHQFPNYSSELNVNALLLGDSALYLCASSSRGWNSNQPQHFGDGTRLSIL.